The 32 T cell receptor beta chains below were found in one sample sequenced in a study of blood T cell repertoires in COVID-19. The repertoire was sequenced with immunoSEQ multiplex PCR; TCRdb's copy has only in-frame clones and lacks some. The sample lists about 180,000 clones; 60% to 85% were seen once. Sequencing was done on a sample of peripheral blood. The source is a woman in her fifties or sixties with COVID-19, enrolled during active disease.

The CDR3 is CASSERVGRVHGYTF. CDR3 bases: TGTGCCAGCAGTGAACGAGTAGGCAGGGTCCATGGCTACACCTTC. J is TRBJ1-2 and V is TRBV2; a weak D match, TRBD1 (5 bases). Germline V gene sequence: CDR1 SNHLY, CDR2 FYNNEI. Trimming removed 2 bases at V and 6 bases at J, with 16 bases between. The CDR3 contains 15 residues.

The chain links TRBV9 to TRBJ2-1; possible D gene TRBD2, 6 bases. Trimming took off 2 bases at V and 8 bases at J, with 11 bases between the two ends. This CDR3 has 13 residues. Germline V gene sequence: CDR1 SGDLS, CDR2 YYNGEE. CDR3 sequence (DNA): TGTGCCAGCAGCGTTTGGGAGGAGGATGAGCAGTTCTTC. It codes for CASSVWEEDEQFF.

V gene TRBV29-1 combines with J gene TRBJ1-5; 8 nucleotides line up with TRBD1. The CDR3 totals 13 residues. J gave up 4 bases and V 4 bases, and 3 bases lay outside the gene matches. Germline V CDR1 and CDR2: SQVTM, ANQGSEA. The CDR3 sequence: CSVGWTGNQPQHF. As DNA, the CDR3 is TGCAGCGTTGGTTGGACAGGGAATCAGCCCCAGCATTTT.

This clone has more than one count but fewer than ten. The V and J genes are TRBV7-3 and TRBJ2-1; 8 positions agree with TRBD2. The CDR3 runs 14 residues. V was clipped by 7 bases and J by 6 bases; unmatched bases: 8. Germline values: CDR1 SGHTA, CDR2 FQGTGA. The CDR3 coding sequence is TGTGCCAGCAAGGCGGGAGGCGGTCCCAATGAGCAGTTCTTC. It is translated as CASKAGGGPNEQFF.

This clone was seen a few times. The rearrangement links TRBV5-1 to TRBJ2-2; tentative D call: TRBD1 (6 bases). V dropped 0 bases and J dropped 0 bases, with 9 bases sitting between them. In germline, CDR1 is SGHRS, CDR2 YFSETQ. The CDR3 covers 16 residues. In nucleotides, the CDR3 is TGCGCCAGCAGCTTGGCCGCAGGGGCGAACACCGGGGAGCTGTTTTTT. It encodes CASSLAAGANTGELFF.

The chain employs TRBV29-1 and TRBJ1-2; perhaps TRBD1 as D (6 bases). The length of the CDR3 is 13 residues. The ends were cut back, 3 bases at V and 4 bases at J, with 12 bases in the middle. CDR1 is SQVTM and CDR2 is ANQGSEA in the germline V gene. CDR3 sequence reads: CSVDVTGIYGYTF. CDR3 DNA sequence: TGCAGCGTTGATGTGACAGGTATCTATGGCTACACCTTC. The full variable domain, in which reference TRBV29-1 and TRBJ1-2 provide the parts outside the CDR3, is SAVISQKPSRDICQRGTSLTIQCQVDSQVTMMFWYRQQPGQSLTLIATANQGSEATYESGFVIDKFPISRPNLTFSTLTVSNMSPEDSSIYLCSVDVTGIYGYTFGSGTRLTVV.

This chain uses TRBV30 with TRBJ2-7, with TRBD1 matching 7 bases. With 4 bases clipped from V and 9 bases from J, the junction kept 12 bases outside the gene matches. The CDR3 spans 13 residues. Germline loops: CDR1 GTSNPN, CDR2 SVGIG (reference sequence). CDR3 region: CAWMKGPSGGQYF. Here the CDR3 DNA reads TGTGCCTGGATGAAGGGCCCCTCAGGGGGGCAGTACTTC.

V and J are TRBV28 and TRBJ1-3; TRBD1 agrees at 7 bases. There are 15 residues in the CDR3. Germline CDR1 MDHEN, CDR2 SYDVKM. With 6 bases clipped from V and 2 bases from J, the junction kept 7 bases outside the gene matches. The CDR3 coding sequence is TGTGCCAGCAGCCAGGGGGAGGTACCTGGAAACACCATATATTTT. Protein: CASSQGEVPGNTIYF.

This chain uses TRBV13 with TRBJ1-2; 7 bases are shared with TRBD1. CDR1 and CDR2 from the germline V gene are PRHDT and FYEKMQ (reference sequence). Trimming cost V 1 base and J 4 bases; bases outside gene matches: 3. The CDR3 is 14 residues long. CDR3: CASSLEGGSYGYTF. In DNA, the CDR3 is TGTGCCAGCAGCTTAGAAGGGGGCTCCTATGGCTACACCTTC.

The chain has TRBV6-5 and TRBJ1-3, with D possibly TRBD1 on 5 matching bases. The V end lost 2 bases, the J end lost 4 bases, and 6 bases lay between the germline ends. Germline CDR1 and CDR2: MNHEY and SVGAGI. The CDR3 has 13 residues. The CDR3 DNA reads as TGTGCCAGCAGTTACAAGGGGGGAAACACCATATATTTT. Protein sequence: CASSYKGGNTIYF.

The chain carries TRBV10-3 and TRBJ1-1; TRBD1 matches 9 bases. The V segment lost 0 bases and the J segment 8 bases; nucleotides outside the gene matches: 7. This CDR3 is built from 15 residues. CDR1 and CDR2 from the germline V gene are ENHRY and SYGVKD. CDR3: CAISESIKGQGEAFF. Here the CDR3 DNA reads TGTGCCATCAGTGAGTCTATCAAGGGACAGGGAGAAGCTTTCTTT.

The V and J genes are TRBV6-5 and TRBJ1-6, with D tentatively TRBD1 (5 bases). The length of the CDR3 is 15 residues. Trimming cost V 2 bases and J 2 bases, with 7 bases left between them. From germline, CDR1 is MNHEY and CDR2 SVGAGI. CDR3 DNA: TGTGCCAGCAGTTACAGACAGACCTATAATTCACCCCTCCACTTT. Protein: CASSYRQTYNSPLHF.

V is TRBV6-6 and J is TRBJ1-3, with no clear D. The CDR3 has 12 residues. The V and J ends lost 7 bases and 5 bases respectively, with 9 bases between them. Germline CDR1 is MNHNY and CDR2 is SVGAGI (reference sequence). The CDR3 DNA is TGTGCCAGCATAGCATCAAGAAACACCATATATTTT. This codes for CASIASRNTIYF.

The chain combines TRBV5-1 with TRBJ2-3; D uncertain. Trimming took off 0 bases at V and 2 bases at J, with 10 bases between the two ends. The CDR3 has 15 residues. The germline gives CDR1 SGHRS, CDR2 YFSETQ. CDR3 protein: CASSLGGPLTDTQYF. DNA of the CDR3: TGCGCCAGCAGCTTGGGTGGGCCGCTCACAGATACGCAGTATTTT.

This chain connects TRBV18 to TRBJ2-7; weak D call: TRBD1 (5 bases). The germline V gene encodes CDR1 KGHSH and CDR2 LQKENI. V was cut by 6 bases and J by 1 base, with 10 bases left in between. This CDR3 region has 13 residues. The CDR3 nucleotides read TGTGCCAGCTCGCTGACAGAGTCCTACGAGCAGTACTTC. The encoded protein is CASSLTESYEQYF.

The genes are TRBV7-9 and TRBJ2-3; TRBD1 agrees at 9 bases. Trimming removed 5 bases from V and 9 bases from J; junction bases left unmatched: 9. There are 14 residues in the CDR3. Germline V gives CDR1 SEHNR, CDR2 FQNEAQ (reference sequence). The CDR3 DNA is TGTGCCAGCAGCCCCTCCGGGACAGGGTTGACGCAGTATTTT. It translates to CASSPSGTGLTQYF.

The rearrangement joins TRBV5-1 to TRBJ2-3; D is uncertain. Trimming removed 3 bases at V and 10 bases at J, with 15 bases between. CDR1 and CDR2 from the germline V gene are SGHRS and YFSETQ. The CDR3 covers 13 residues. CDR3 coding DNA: TGCGCCAGCAGCTCTCTGCCTAATGAGCCGCAGTATTTT. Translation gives CASSSLPNEPQYF.

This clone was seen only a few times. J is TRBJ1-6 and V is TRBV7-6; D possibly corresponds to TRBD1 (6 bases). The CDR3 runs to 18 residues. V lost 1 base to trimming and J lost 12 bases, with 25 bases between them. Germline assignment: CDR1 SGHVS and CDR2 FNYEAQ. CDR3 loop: CASSLEGDGKSPLRPLHF. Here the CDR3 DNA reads TGTGCCAGCAGCTTAGAGGGGGATGGTAAGTCCCCTCTTCGACCCCTCCACTTT.

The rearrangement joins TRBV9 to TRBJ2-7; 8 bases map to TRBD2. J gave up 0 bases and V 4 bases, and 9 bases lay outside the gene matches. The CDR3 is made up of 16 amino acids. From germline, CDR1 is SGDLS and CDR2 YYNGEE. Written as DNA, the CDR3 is TGTGCCAGCAGCCCCCGAGGTAGCGGGACCTCCTACGAGCAGTACTTC. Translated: CASSPRGSGTSYEQYF.

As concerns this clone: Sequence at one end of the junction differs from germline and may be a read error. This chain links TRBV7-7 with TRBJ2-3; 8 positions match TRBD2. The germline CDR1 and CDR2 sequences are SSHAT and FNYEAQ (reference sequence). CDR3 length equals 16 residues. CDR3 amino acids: CASSLGFGGAKDTQYF. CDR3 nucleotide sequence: TGTGCTAGCAGCTTAGGTTTCGGGGGGGCCAAAGATACGCAGTATTTT.

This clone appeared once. CDR3 sequence (DNA): TGTGCCAGCAGCGCCTACAGGGGGGGGAATGAGCAGTTCTTC. Translation gives CASSAYRGGNEQFF. The rearrangement uses TRBV11-3 and TRBJ2-1; a weak D match, TRBD1 (8 bases). The CDR3 covers 14 residues. The germline V and J ends were trimmed by 5 bases and 7 bases, with 15 bases remaining between them. The V gene's germline CDR1 is SGHNT and CDR2 YENEEA.

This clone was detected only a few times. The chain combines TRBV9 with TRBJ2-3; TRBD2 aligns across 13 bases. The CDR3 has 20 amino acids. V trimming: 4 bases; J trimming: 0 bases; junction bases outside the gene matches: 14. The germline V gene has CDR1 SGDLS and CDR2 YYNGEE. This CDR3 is CASSLALLAGGYGSTDTQYF. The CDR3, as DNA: TGTGCCAGCAGCCTAGCCCTACTAGCGGGAGGGTACGGGAGCACAGATACGCAGTATTTT.

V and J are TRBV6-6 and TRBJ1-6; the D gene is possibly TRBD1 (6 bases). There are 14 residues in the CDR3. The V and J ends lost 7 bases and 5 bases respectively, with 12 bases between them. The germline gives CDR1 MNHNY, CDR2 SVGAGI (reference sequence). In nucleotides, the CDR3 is TGTGCCAGCACCCAGACAGGAAATAATTCACCCCTCCACTTT. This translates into CASTQTGNNSPLHF.

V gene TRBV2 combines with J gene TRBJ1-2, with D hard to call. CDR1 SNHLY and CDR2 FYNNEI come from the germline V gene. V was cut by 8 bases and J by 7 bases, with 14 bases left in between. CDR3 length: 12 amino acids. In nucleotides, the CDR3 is TGTGCCAGCGCCGGGAGGCTGGGTGGCTACACCTTC. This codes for CASAGRLGGYTF.

CDR3 in DNA: TGTGCCAGTAGATCGGGACTGGATATTGAAAAACTGTTTTTT. Protein: CASRSGLDIEKLFF. The genes are TRBV19 and TRBJ1-4, with D possibly TRBD1 on 5 matching bases. Germline V gene data show CDR1 as LNHDA and CDR2 as SQIVND (reference sequence). The ends were cut back, 6 bases at V and 7 bases at J, with 15 bases in the middle. The CDR3 is 14 amino acids.

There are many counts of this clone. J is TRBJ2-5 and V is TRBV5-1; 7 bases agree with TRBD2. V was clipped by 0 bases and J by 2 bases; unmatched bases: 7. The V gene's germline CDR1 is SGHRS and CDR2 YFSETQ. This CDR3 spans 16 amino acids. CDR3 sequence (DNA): TGCGCCAGCAGCTTGGTAGGCGGGGGTTTTCAAGAGACCCAGTACTTC. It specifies CASSLVGGGFQETQYF.

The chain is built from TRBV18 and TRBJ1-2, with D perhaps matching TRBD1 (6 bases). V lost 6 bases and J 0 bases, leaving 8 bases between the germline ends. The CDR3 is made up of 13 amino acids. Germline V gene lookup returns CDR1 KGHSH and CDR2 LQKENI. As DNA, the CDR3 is TGTGCCAGCTCTAGGGACACTAACTATGGCTACACCTTC. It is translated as CASSRDTNYGYTF.

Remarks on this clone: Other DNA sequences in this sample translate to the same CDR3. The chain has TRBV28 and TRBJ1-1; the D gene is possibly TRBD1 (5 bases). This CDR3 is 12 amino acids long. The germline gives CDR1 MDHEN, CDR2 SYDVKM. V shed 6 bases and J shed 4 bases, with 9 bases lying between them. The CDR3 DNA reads TGTGCCAGCAGGACCGGGGGCACTGAAGCTTTCTTT. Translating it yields CASRTGGTEAFF.

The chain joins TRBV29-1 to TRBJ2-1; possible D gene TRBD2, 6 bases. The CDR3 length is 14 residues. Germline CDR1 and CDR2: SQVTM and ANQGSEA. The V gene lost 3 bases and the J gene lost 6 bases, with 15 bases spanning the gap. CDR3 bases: TGCAGCGTTGAGGAGGGTGCAGGTCGCAATGAGCAGTTCTTC. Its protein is CSVEEGAGRNEQFF.

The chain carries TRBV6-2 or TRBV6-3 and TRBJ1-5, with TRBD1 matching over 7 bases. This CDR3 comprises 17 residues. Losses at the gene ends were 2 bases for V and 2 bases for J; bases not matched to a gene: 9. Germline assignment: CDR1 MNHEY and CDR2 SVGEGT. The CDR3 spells CASSYRHPGQGNQPQHF. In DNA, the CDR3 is TGTGCCAGCAGTTACAGGCACCCAGGACAGGGCAATCAGCCCCAGCATTTT.

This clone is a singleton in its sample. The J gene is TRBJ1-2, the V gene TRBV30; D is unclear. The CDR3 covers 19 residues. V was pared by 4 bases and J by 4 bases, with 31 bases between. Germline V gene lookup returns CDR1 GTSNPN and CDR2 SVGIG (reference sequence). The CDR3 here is CAWTAPGAGVGGNSYGYTF. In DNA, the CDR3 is TGTGCCTGGACGGCCCCTGGAGCTGGAGTAGGAGGTAACTCCTATGGCTACACCTTC.

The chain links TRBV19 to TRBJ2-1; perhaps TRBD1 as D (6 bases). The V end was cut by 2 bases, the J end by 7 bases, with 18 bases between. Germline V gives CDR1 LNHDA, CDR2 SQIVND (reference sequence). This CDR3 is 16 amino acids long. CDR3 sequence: CASSIFTSGVPNEQFF. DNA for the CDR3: TGTGCCAGTAGTATATTTACGTCAGGGGTCCCAAATGAGCAGTTCTTC.